The 5 T cell receptor beta chains presented below share a single source sample, sequenced in a study of cytomegalovirus exposure and HLA in healthy donors listed by TCRdb under 2017. Library preparation was by the immunoSEQ multiplex PCR assay. A mixture of 60 forward primers for TCR Vbeta segments and 13 reverse primers for TCR Jbeta segments was used in the multiplex PCR. Imported from immuneACCESS, the table was reduced by TCRdb to in-frame sequences with V and J called. These copies leave out some clones; in studies compared against another copy, an unresolved V gene accounts for under half, and the cause of the remainder is not known. In this sample the table shows some 190,000 clones, roughly 80% of which occur a single time. Around 1.4% of the sample belongs to the ten largest clones. The source material was PBMCs. The receptor source for this set is a girl aged 10 to 17 in good health and CMV-seropositive.

The chain recombines TRBV9 with TRBJ1-1; the D gene is possibly TRBD1 (5 bases). V was shortened by 0 bases and J by 6 bases, with 9 bases between the two germline ends. CDR1 is SGDLS and CDR2 is YYNGEE in the germline V gene. The CDR3 covers 13 residues. Written as DNA, the CDR3 is TGTGCCAGCAGCGTAGGCGGGGACTCTGAAGCTTTCTTT. Translation: CASSVGGDSEAFF. The full variable domain, rest sourced from reference TRBV9 and TRBJ1-1, is DSGVTQTPKHLITATGQRVTLRCSPRSGDLSVYWYQQSLDQGLQFLIQYYNGEERAKGNILERFSAQQFPDLHSELNLSSLELGDSALYFCASSVGGDSEAFFGQGTRLTVV.

This rearrangement joins TRBV29-1 to TRBJ2-1, with 11 bases that match TRBD2. Germline V gene sequence: CDR1 SQVTM, CDR2 ANQGSEA. CDR3 size: 15 residues. V shed 7 bases, J shed 7 bases, and the junction held 12 bases outside the gene matches. CDR3 coding DNA: TGCAGCGCTATACCGGGACTAGCGGCTTCAAATGAGCAGTTCTTC. Protein sequence: CSAIPGLAASNEQFF.

The CDR3 DNA sequence: TGTGCCACCAGCAGAGAGGCCTTAGGGGGGGCGTTTCAGCCCCAGCATTTT. This sequence encodes CATSREALGGAFQPQHF. The chain recombines TRBV15 with TRBJ1-5; possible D gene TRBD1, 6 bases. The CDR3 spans 17 residues. The V gene's germline CDR1 is LNHNV and CDR2 YYDKDF (reference sequence). Trimming removed 0 bases from V and 6 bases from J, with 18 bases in between.

This clone was counted a few times. The V and J genes are TRBV5-4 and TRBJ2-1, with 8 bases lining up with TRBD2. From germline, CDR1 is SGHNT and CDR2 YYREEE (reference sequence). This CDR3 is 16 amino acids long. V gave up 2 bases and J gave up 3 bases; unmatched junction bases: 7. CDR3 region: CASSFLAGTLYNEQFF. The CDR3 DNA reads TGTGCCAGCAGCTTCCTAGCGGGTACCCTCTACAATGAGCAGTTCTTC.

This sequence joins TRBV27 and TRBJ2-1, with 9 nucleotides matching TRBD2. The CDR3 consists of 14 residues. From germline, CDR1 is MNHEY and CDR2 SMNVEV (reference sequence). V lost 10 bases and J lost 3; bases outside the gene matches: 7. The CDR3 region is CATQEREVYNEQFF. The CDR3 DNA is TGTGCCACCCAAGAGCGGGAGGTCTACAATGAGCAGTTCTTC.